This section outlines one TCR beta chain sequence together with its context. Its specificity is not known. This entry belongs to a study of cytomegalovirus exposure and HLA in healthy donors. It was with 60 Vbeta and 13 Jbeta primers that the PCR ran. Here immunoSEQ multiplex PCR was the method, and the copy in TCRdb shows in-frame clones only, minus some. The sample yields 200,000 to 250,000 clones, about 77% seen once. Findings and caveats of the study: Later genetic work tied a missense DCLRE1C variant to beta-chain V and J trimming. TCR beta sequences reportedly predicted the HLA-A and HLA-B alleles of most subjects accurately. An analysis was carried out later, and it reportedly showed fewer N-insertions in an Asian-associated ancestry cluster than the approximately 670-donor mean.

The TCR originated in a woman aged 25 to 39 in good health and CMV-seronegative. The sequenced sample was PBMCs.

The DNA of the CDR3 is TGTGCCAGCAGGCTAGACAGAAGGGGCACTGAAGCTTTCTTT. The encoded protein is CASRLDRRGTEAFF. The chain combines TRBV2 with TRBJ1-1; D is possibly TRBD1 (5 bases). Trimming took 6 bases from V and 4 from J, leaving 15 bases between them. The CDR3 spans 14 residues. The germline V gene encodes CDR1 SNHLY and CDR2 FYNNEI.